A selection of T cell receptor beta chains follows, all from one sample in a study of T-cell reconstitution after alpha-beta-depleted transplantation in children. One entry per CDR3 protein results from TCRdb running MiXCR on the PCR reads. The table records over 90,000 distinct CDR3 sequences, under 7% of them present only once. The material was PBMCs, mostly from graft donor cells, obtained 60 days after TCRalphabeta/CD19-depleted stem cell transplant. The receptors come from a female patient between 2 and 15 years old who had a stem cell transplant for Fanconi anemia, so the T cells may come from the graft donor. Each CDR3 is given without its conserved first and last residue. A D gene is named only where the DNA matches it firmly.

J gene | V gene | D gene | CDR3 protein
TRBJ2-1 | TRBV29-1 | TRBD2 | SVGVAGGINEQF
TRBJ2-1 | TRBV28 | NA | ASSFRVNLYNEQF
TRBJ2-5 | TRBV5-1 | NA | ASSADPNRVSETQY
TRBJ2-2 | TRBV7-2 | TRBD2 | ASSRPSGGHTGELF
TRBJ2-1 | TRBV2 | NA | ASSFEGLGQF
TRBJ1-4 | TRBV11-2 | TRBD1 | ASSPMVLYRQGDEKLF
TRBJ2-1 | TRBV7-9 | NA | ASSRRGSWSYNEQF
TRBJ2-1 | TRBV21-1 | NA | ASRPTRLAGGHLEQF
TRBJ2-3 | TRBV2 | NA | ASSGLPRPIPSPDTQY
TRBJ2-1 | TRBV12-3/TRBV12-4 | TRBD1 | ASSSFTGTGDEQF
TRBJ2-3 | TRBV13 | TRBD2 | ASSYLAGGKRTQY
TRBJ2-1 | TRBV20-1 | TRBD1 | SARGQGPYNEQF
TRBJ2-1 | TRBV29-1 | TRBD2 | SVDPTSGSSYNEQF
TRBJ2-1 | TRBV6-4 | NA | ASSDGYNEQF
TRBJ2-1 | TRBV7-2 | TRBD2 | ASSSGTSGRVSYNEQF
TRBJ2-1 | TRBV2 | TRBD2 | ASRILTSGSSF
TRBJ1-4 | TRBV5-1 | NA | ASSFFVGGGSTNEKLF
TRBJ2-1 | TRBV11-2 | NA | ASSARRLGLGSYNEQF
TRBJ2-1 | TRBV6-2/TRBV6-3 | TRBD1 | ASSYNRGLYNEQF
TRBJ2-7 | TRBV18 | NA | ASSPWGTPSYEQY
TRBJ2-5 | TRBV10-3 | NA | AISDIAGEETQY
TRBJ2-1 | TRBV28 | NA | ASSFWGNEQF
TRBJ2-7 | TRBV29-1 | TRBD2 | SGGTSGRSYEQY
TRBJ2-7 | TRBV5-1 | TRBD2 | ASSLVGSSGYEQY
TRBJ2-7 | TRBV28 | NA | ASSFLRQDLFYEQY
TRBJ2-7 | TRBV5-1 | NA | ASSLTPGALGYEQY
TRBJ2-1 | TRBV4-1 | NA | ASSQAGIRLGASREQF
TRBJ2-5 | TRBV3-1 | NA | ASSQGRGYTQETQY
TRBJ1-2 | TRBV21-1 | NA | ASSDQRGGCYGYT
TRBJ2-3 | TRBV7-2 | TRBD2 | ASSSQWRGGLDTQY
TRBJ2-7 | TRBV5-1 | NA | ASSLNAAGNSYEQY
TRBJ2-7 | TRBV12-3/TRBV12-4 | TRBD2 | ASSLRTSGRAWEQY
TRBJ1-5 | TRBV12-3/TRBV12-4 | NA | ASSRVPGGLNSNQPQH
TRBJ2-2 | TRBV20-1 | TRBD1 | SARPKPGQGGTGELF
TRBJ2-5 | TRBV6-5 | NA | ASCYQGRETQY
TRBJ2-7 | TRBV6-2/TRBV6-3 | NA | ASSYIYEQY
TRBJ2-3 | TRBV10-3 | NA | AISESTGLGYTDTQY
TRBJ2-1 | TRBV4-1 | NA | ASSHMTSSGNEQF
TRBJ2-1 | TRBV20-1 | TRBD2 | SAAGTSGNEQF
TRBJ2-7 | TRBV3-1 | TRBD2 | ASSPGTSGSEQY
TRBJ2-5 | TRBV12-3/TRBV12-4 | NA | ASGTGAPETQY
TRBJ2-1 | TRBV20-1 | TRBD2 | SPQRTRLVNEQF
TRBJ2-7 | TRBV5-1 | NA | ASSLTGEFGEQY
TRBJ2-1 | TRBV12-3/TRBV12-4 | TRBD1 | ASSLLAGGNEQF
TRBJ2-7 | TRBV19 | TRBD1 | ASRQNRGLNEQY
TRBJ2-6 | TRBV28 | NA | ASSLMLSGANVLT
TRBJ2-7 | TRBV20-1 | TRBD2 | SAEIGTSDIYEQY
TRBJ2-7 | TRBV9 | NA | ASSVDVLSSYEQY
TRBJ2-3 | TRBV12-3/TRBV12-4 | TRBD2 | ASSLLVLGLAVTDTQY
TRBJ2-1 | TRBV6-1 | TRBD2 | ASSIRFIGTRYNEQF
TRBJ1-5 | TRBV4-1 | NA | ASSQGVGGYQPQH
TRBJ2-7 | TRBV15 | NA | ATSRVGEKQY
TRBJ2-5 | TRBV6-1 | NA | ASSEFGWTIQETQY
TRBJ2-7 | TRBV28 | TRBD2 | ASSSGGTVYEQY
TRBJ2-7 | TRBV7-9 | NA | ASGSGSSYEQY